This TCR beta chain was sequenced during a study of glioma-infiltrating T cells after dendritic cell vaccination. Overall study: Dendritic cell vaccination trial patients had either newly diagnosed or recurrent glioblastoma.

The table came from immunoSEQ multiplex PCR; TCRdb's copy has only in-frame clones and leaves some out. The sample lists around 90,000 clones, roughly 83% occurring once. The CDR3 length is 13 residues. V dropped 0 bases and J dropped 4 bases, with 7 bases sitting between them. Looked up from germline, CDR1 is GTSNPN and CDR2 is SVGIG (reference sequence). Specimen: blood, collected before dendritic cell vaccination. This receptor was taken from a human donor with glioblastoma. This chain connects TRBV30 to TRBJ1-5; D call uncertain. This CDR3 reads CAWSVRENQPQHF. The CDR3 DNA sequence: TGTGCCTGGAGTGTACGAGAAAATCAGCCCCAGCATTTT.